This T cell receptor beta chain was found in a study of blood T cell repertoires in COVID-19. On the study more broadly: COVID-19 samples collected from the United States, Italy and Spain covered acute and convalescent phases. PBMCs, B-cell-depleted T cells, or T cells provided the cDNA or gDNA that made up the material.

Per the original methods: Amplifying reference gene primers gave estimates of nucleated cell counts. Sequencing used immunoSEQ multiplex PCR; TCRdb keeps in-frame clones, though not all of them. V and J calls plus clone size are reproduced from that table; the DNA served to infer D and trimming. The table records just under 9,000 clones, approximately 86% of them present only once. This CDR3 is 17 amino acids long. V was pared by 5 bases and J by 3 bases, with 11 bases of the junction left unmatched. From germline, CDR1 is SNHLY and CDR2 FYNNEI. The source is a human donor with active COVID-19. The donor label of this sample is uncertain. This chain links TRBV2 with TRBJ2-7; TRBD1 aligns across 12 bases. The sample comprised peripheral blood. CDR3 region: CASSPGQGASGLYEQYF. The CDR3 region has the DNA TGTGCCAGCAGTCCGGGACAGGGGGCATCAGGGCTCTACGAGCAGTACTTC.